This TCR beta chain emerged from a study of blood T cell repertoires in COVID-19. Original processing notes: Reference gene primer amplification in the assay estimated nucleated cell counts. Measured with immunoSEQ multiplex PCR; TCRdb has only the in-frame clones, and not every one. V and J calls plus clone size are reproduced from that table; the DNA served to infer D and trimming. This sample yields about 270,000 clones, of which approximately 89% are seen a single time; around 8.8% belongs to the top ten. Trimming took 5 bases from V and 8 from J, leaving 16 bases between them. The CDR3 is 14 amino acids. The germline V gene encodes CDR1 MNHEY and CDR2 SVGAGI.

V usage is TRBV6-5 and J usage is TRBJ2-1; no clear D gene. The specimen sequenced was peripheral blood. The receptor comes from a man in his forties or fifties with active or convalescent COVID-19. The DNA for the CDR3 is TGTGCCAGCAGTCCCCTTTTGCAAACGGATGAGCAGTTCTTC. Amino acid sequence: CASSPLLQTDEQFF.